This T cell receptor (beta chain) was identified during a study of blood T cell repertoires in COVID-19. Study as a whole: The origin of the acute and convalescent COVID-19 samples was the United States, Italy and Spain.

Per the original data handling: Amplification from reference gene primers served as the basis for estimated nucleated cell counts. Sequenced by immunoSEQ multiplex PCR; TCRdb stores in-frame clones only, minus some. V and J calls and clone size are copied from that table; D and trimming were computed from the DNA. The table records approximately 300,000 clones, about 83% of them present only once. The CDR3 has 15 residues. V lost 1 base and J lost 3; bases outside the gene matches: 5. Looked up from germline, CDR1 is LGHDT and CDR2 is YNNKEL (reference sequence). J is TRBJ2-7 and V is TRBV3-1 (or the pseudogene TRBV3-2); 8 positions match TRBD2. This TCR came from a woman between 50 and 59 years old with acute or convalescent COVID-19. Sequencing used peripheral blood. CDR3 residues: CASSQVVAGNYEQYF. As DNA, the CDR3 is TGTGCCAGCAGCCAAGTGGTAGCGGGGAACTACGAGCAGTACTTC.